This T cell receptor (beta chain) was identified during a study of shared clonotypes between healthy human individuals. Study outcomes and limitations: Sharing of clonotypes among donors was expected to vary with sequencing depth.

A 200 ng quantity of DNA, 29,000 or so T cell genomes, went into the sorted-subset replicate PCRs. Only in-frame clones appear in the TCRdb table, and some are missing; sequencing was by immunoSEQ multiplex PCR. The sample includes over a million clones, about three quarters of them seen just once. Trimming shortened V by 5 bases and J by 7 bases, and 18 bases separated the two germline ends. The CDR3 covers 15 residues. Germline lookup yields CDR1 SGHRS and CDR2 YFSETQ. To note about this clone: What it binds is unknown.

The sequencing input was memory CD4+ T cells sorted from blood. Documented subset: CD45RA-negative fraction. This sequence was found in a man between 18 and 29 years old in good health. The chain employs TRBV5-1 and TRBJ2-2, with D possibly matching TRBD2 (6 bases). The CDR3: CASRELRGLDGELFF. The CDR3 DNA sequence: TGCGCCAGCAGAGAATTGCGGGGTTTAGACGGGGAGCTGTTTTTT.